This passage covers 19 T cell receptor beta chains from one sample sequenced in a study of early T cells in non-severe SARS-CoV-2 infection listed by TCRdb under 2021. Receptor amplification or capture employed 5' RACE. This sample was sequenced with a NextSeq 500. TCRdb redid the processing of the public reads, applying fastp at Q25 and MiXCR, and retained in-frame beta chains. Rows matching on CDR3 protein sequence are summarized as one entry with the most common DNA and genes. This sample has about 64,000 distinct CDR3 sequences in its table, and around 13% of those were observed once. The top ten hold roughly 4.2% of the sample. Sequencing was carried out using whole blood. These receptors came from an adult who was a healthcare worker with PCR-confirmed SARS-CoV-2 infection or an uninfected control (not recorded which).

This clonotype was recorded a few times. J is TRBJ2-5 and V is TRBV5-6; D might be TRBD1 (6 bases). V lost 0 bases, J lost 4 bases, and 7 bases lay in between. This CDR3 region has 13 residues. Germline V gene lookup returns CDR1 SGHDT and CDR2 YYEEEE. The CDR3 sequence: CASSLEQGETQYF. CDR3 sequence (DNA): TGTGCCAGCAGCTTGGAACAGGGAGAGACCCAGTACTTC.

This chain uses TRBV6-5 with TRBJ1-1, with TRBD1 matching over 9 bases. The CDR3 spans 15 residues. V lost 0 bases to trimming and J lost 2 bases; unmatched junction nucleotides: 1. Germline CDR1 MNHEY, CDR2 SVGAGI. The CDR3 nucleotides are TGTGCCAGCAGTTACTCGGGACAGGGAAACACTGAAGCTTTCTTT. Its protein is CASSYSGQGNTEAFF.

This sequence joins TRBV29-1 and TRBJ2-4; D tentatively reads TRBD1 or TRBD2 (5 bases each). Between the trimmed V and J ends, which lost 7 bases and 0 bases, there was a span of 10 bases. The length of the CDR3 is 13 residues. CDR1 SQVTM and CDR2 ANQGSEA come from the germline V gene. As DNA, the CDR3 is TGCAGCGCAGGGACCGTAGCCAAAAACATTCAGTACTTC. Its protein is CSAGTVAKNIQYF.

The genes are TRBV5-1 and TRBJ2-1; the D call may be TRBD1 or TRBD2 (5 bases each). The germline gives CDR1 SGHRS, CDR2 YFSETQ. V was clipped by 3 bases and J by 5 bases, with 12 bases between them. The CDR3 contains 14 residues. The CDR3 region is CASSSRGLDNEQFF. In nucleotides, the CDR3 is TGCGCCAGCAGCTCCCGGGGCCTGGACAATGAGCAGTTCTTC.

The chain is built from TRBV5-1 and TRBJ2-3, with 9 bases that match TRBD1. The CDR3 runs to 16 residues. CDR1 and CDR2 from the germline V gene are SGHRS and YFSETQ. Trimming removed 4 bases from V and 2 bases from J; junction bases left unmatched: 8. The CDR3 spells CASSPAGTGYTDTQYF. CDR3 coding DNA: TGCGCCAGCAGCCCGGCCGGGACAGGGTACACAGATACGCAGTATTTT.

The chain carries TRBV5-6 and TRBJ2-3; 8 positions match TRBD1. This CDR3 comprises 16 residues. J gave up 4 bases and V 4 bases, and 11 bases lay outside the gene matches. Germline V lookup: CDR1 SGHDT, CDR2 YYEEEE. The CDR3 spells CASSDRGLARADTQYF. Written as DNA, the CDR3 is TGTGCCAGCAGCGACAGGGGATTAGCTCGAGCAGATACGCAGTATTTT. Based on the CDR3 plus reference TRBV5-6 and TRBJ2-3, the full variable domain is DAGVTQSPTHLIKTRGQQVTLRCSPKSGHDTVSWYQQALGQGPQFIFQYYEEEERQRGNFPDRFSGHQFPNYSSELNVNALLLGDSALYLCASSDRGLARADTQYFGPGTRLTVL.

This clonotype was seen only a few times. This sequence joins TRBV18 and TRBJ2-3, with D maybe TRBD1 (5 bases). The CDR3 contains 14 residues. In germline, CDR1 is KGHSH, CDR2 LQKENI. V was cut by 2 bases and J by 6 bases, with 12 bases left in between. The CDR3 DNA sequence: TGTGCCAGCTCACCAGAGACAGCCTCCGATACGCAGTATTTT. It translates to CASSPETASDTQYF.

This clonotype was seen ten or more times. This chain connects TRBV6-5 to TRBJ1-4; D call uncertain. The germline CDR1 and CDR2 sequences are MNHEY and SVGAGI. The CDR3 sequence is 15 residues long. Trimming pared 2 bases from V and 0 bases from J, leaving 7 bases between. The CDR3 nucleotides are TGTGCCAGCAGTTACGATCGAACAACTAATGAAAAACTGTTTTTT. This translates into CASSYDRTTNEKLFF.

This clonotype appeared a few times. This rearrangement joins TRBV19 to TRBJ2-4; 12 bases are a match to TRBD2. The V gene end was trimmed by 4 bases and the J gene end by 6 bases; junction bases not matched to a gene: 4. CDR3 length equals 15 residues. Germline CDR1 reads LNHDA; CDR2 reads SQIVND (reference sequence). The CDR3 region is CASSTRTSGINIQYF. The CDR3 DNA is TGTGCCAGTAGTACCCGGACTAGCGGGATAAACATTCAGTACTTC.

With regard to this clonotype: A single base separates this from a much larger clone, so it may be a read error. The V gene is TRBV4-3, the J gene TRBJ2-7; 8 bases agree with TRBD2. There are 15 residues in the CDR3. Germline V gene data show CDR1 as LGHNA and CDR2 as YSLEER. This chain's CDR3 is CANSQDSGGGFEQYF. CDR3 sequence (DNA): TGCGCCAACAGCCAAGATTCGGGCGGGGGGTTTGAGCAGTACTTC.

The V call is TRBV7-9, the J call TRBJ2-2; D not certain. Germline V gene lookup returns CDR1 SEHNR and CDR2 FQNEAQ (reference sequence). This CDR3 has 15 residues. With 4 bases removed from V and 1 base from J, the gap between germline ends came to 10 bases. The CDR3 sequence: CASSSSTVNTGELFF. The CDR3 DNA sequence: TGTGCCAGCAGCTCCTCGACGGTGAACACCGGGGAGCTGTTTTTT.

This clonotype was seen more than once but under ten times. CDR3 amino acids: CASRDRNTGELFF. The DNA for the CDR3 is TGTGCCAGTAGGGACAGGAATACCGGGGAGCTGTTTTTT. V is TRBV19 and J is TRBJ2-2; TRBD1 matches 7 bases. J gave up 5 bases and V 6 bases, and 3 bases lay outside the gene matches. Looked up from germline, CDR1 is LNHDA and CDR2 is SQIVND (reference sequence). The CDR3 runs 13 residues.

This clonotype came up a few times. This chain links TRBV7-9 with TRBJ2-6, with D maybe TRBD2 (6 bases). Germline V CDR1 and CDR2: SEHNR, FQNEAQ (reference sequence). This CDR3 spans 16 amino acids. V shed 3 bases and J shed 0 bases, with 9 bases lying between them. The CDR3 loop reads CASSLWGLSGANVLTF. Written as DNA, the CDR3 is TGTGCCAGCAGCTTGTGGGGACTCTCTGGGGCCAACGTCCTGACTTTC.

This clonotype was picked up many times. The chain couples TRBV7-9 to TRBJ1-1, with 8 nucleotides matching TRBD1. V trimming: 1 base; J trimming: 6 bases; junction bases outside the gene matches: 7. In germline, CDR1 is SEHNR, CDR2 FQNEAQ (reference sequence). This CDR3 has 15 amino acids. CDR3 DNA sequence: TGTGCCAGCAGCTTAGAGGGACAGGCGCATTCTGAAGCTTTCTTT. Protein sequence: CASSLEGQAHSEAFF.

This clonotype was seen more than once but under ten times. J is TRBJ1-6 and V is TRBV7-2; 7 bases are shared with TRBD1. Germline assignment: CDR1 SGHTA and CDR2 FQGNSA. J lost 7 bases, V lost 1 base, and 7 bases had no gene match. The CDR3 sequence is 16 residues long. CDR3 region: CASSLVPTGLNSPLHF. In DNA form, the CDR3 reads TGTGCCAGCAGCTTAGTTCCGACAGGGCTGAATTCACCCCTCCACTTT.

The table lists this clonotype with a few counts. CDR3 sequence: CASSYDRVYEQYF. The CDR3 DNA follows: TGTGCCAGCAGTTATGACAGGGTTTACGAGCAGTACTTC. The chain is built from TRBV6-5 and TRBJ2-7; TRBD1 matches 7 bases. CDR1 is MNHEY, CDR2 SVGAGI, per germline. Germline trimming cut 3 bases from V and 4 bases from J; bases unmatched to any gene: 3. The CDR3 runs 13 residues.

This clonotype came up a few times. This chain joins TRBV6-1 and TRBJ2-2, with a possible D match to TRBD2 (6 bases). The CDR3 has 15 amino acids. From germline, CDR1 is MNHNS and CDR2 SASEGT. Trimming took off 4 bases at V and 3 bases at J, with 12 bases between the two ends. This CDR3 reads CASSAWDSHTGELFF. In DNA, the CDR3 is TGTGCCAGCAGTGCATGGGACTCGCACACCGGGGAGCTGTTTTTT.

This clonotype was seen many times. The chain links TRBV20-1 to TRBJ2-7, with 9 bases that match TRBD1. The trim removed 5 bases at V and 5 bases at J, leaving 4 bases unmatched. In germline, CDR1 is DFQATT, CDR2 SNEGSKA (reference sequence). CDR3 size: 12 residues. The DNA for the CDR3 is TGCAGTGCTCGCCGGGACAGGGACGAGCAGTACTTC. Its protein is CSARRDRDEQYF.

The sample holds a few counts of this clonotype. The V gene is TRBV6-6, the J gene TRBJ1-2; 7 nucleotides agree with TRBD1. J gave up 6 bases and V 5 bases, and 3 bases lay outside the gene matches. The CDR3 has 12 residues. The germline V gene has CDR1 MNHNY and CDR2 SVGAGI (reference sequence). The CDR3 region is CASSRTGNGYTF. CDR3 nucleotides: TGTGCCAGCAGTCGGACAGGCAATGGCTACACCTTC.